This T cell receptor beta chain was captured in a study of blood T cell repertoires in COVID-19. At the level of the study: Samples representing acute and convalescent COVID-19 were sourced from the United States, Italy and Spain. The cDNA or gDNA used as material had been derived from T cells, B-cell-depleted T cells, or PBMCs.

Per the study methods: Amplification with reference gene primers provided the estimates of nucleated cell counts. The table came from immunoSEQ multiplex PCR; TCRdb's copy has only in-frame clones and leaves some out. The V and J calls and the clone size are those of that table, but D and trimming were determined from the DNA. The table includes around 120,000 clones, around nine tenths detected once. The CDR3 covers 12 residues. Germline values: CDR1 LNHDA, CDR2 SQIVND (reference sequence). The V gene end was trimmed by 6 bases and the J gene end by 9 bases; junction bases not matched to a gene: 4. The specimen was peripheral blood. The V call is TRBV19, the J call TRBJ2-1; 8 bases agree with TRBD2. The clonotype comes from a man aged 50-60 years with acute or convalescent COVID-19. The CDR3 protein is CASSPTSAEQFF. In DNA, the CDR3 is TGTGCCAGTAGCCCGACTAGCGCTGAGCAGTTCTTC.